The rows below give T cell receptor beta chains drawn from one sample of a study of beta chain features in type 1 diabetes. Method: immunoSEQ multiplex PCR; TCRdb's copy keeps in-frame clones and lacks some. Of approximately 250,000 clones in the sample, approximately 25% are singletons; the top ten hold about 0.012%. Material: naive CD4+ T cells from blood. The source is a woman aged 25 to 39 with type 1 diabetes. Both conserved end residues are part of each CDR3. D genes are given only for firm matches. Size values are once, few and many counts, or a class for expanded clones, and some rows have none.

D gene: NA; clone size: once; J gene: TRBJ1-2; V gene: TRBV2; CDR3 DNA: TGTGCCAGCAGTCCAGACAGCGCCTATGGCTACACCTTC; CDR3 protein: CASSPDSAYGYTF
D gene: TRBD1; clone size: NA; J gene: TRBJ1-2; V gene: TRBV9; CDR3 DNA: TGTGCCAGCAGCGTAGCTCGACAGGGATTTGGTGACTATGGCTACACCTTC; CDR3 protein: CASSVARQGFGDYGYTF
D gene: NA; clone size: NA; J gene: TRBJ2-7; V gene: TRBV19; CDR3 DNA: TGTGCCAGTAGTATAGACAACCGACAGGTCTACGAGCAGTACTTC; CDR3 protein: CASSIDNRQVYEQYF
D gene: TRBD2; clone size: few; J gene: TRBJ2-1; V gene: TRBV4-2; CDR3 DNA: TGTGCCAGCAGCCACACCACTTTAGCGGGAGGCGTCCACAATGAGCAGTTCTTC; CDR3 protein: CASSHTTLAGGVHNEQFF
D gene: TRBD2; clone size: few; J gene: TRBJ2-4; V gene: TRBV14; CDR3 DNA: TGTGCCAGCAGCCAGCCGGGACTAGCACAGTACTTC; CDR3 protein: CASSQPGLAQYF
D gene: TRBD1; clone size: few; J gene: TRBJ1-5; V gene: TRBV7-9; CDR3 DNA: TGTGCCAGCAGCTTTTTCCAGGGGGCTGATCAGCCCCAGCATTTT; CDR3 protein: CASSFFQGADQPQHF
D gene: TRBD1; clone size: NA; J gene: TRBJ1-2; V gene: TRBV7-3; CDR3 DNA: TGTGCCAGCAGCATAACCGGACAGGGGGATCCTGGCTACACCTTC; CDR3 protein: CASSITGQGDPGYTF
D gene: NA; clone size: few; J gene: TRBJ2-6; V gene: TRBV30; CDR3 DNA: TGTGCCTGGAGTCTATACCCGGGGGCCAACGTCCTGACTTTC; CDR3 protein: CAWSLYPGANVLTF
D gene: NA; clone size: NA; J gene: TRBJ1-2; V gene: TRBV11-2; CDR3 DNA: TGTGCCAGCAGCCCACAGGACTATGGCTACACCTTC; CDR3 protein: CASSPQDYGYTF
D gene: NA; clone size: once; J gene: TRBJ2-1; V gene: TRBV21-1; CDR3 DNA: TGTGCCAGCAGCATGACTAGCGGAACCTACAATGAGCAGTTCTTC; CDR3 protein: CASSMTSGTYNEQFF
D gene: NA; clone size: NA; J gene: TRBJ1-5; V gene: TRBV30; CDR3 DNA: TGTGCCTGGAGGCAGGGTCCGACCGATAGCAATCAGCCCCAGCATTTT; CDR3 protein: CAWRQGPTDSNQPQHF
D gene: TRBD2; clone size: few; J gene: TRBJ2-2; V gene: TRBV29-1; CDR3 DNA: TGCAGCGTTGTGCCCTGGGGCGGGAGTGACGGGGAGCTGTTTTTT; CDR3 protein: CSVVPWGGSDGELFF
D gene: TRBD1; clone size: NA; J gene: TRBJ2-7; V gene: TRBV7-3; CDR3 DNA: TGTGCCAGCAGCATCGACAGGGGGCCGTACGAGCAGTACTTC; CDR3 protein: CASSIDRGPYEQYF
D gene: TRBD2; clone size: NA; J gene: TRBJ2-2; V gene: TRBV30; CDR3 DNA: TGTGCCTGGAGTAGGACGGGAGGGCCTGGCGGGGAGCTGTTTTTT; CDR3 protein: CAWSRTGGPGGELFF
D gene: NA; clone size: few; J gene: TRBJ2-3; V gene: TRBV29-1; CDR3 DNA: TGCAGCGTTGGAGGGTGGCCTAGCGGCACAGATACGCAGTATTTT; CDR3 protein: CSVGGWPSGTDTQYF
D gene: TRBD2; clone size: NA; J gene: TRBJ2-1; V gene: TRBV9; CDR3 DNA: TGTGCCAGCAGCGTAGCTAGCGGAATTTACAATGAGCAGTTCTTC; CDR3 protein: CASSVASGIYNEQFF
D gene: NA; clone size: NA; J gene: TRBJ2-3; V gene: TRBV9; CDR3 DNA: TGTGCCAGCAGCGTAGTAGGCACAGATACGCAGTATTTT; CDR3 protein: CASSVVGTDTQYF
D gene: TRBD2; clone size: few; J gene: TRBJ2-7; V gene: TRBV23-1; CDR3 DNA: TGCGCCAGCAGTTCGGGACTAGCGGCTTCCTACGAGCAGTACTTC; CDR3 protein: CASSSGLAASYEQYF
D gene: NA; clone size: NA; J gene: TRBJ2-1; V gene: TRBV5-1; CDR3 DNA: TGCGCCAGCAGCCCATGGGACTGGCGCGACAATGAGCAGTTCTTC; CDR3 protein: CASSPWDWRDNEQFF
D gene: NA; clone size: once; J gene: TRBJ2-3; V gene: TRBV12-5; CDR3 DNA: TGTGCTAGCGCCCCCGGGTTAGCGGCAGATACGCAGTATTTT; CDR3 protein: CASAPGLAADTQYF
D gene: NA; clone size: NA; J gene: TRBJ1-2; V gene: TRBV28; CDR3 DNA: TGTGCCAGCAGTTCATCAACAGGTCCTGTGGGAGGCTACACCTTC; CDR3 protein: CASSSSTGPVGGYTF
D gene: NA; clone size: NA; J gene: TRBJ1-1; V gene: TRBV7-9; CDR3 DNA: TGTGCCAGCAGTTCTCAAGGGACAACAAACACTGAAGCTTTCTTT; CDR3 protein: CASSSQGTTNTEAFF
D gene: TRBD1; clone size: NA; J gene: TRBJ2-1; V gene: TRBV5-1; CDR3 DNA: TGCGCCAGCAGCTTTAAGGTGACAGGGTCCAATGAGCAGTTCTTC; CDR3 protein: CASSFKVTGSNEQFF
D gene: TRBD2; clone size: few; J gene: TRBJ2-1; V gene: TRBV9; CDR3 DNA: TGTGCCAGCAGCGTAGGTAGCGGGGAGGCCAATGAGCAGTTCTTC; CDR3 protein: CASSVGSGEANEQFF
D gene: TRBD2; clone size: NA; J gene: TRBJ2-5; V gene: TRBV9; CDR3 DNA: TGTGCCAGCAGCGTAGGCCCAGCGGGAGGCCAAGAGACCCAGTACTTC; CDR3 protein: CASSVGPAGGQETQYF
D gene: NA; clone size: NA; J gene: TRBJ2-7; V gene: TRBV5-4; CDR3 DNA: TGTGCCAGCAGCCCTCTCGTGGGCCCCTACGAGCAGTACTTC; CDR3 protein: CASSPLVGPYEQYF
D gene: TRBD2; clone size: few; J gene: TRBJ2-7; V gene: TRBV28; CDR3 DNA: TGTGCCAGCAGGGACCGGGACGCCGGGAGGGAGTACTTC; CDR3 protein: CASRDRDAGREYF
D gene: NA; clone size: NA; J gene: TRBJ1-2; V gene: TRBV4-2; CDR3 DNA: TGTGCCAGCAGCCGGACAGTCTATGGCTACACCTTC; CDR3 protein: CASSRTVYGYTF
D gene: NA; clone size: NA; J gene: TRBJ1-2; V gene: TRBV18; CDR3 DNA: TGTGCCAGCTCACCCGGGACGGGAGGCTCATATGGCTACACCTTC; CDR3 protein: CASSPGTGGSYGYTF
D gene: TRBD1; clone size: NA; J gene: TRBJ1-1; V gene: TRBV14; CDR3 DNA: TGTGCCAGCAGCCAAACCACTCCGAGCCGGACAGGGGCGGCCACTGAAGCTTTCTTT; CDR3 protein: CASSQTTPSRTGAATEAFF
D gene: TRBD1; clone size: NA; J gene: TRBJ2-5; V gene: TRBV5-1; CDR3 DNA: TGCGCCAGCAGCAAACCGGACAGGGGGCAAGAGACCCAGTACTTC; CDR3 protein: CASSKPDRGQETQYF
D gene: NA; clone size: NA; J gene: TRBJ1-5; V gene: TRBV2; CDR3 DNA: TGTGCCAGCAGTGTGGGGACTCAAGTCGGGGCCCAGCATTTT; CDR3 protein: CASSVGTQVGAQHF
D gene: TRBD1; clone size: NA; J gene: TRBJ1-2; V gene: TRBV28; CDR3 DNA: TGTGCCAGCACGGGTCGACAGGGACAAGGCTACACCTTC; CDR3 protein: CASTGRQGQGYTF
D gene: NA; clone size: NA; J gene: TRBJ1-1; V gene: TRBV29-1; CDR3 DNA: TGCAGCGTTTGTTCACAGGGCTTGAACACTGAAGCTTTCTTT; CDR3 protein: CSVCSQGLNTEAFF
D gene: NA; clone size: NA; J gene: TRBJ2-1; V gene: TRBV23-1; CDR3 DNA: TGCGCCACTCTAAGATGGGGGCCGGATGAGCAGTTCTTC; CDR3 protein: CATLRWGPDEQFF
D gene: TRBD1; clone size: few; J gene: TRBJ1-5; V gene: TRBV25-1; CDR3 DNA: TGTGCCAGCAGTGGTTCGGACAGGGGGAATCAGCCCCAGCATTTT; CDR3 protein: CASSGSDRGNQPQHF
D gene: TRBD1; clone size: once; J gene: TRBJ1-5; V gene: TRBV2; CDR3 DNA: TGTGCCAGCAGTGGGACAGGGCGGTGGGCACAGCCCCAGCATTTT; CDR3 protein: CASSGTGRWAQPQHF